This T cell receptor (beta chain) appears in the sequencing data of a study of PD-1 blockade in mismatch repair-deficient tumors. Across the study: Patients had around 11 mismatch repair-deficient cancer types, all previously treated and progressing. Study conclusions and caveats: Tumor-resident clones, often undetectable pretreatment in blood, expanded then contracted after pembrolizumab.

TCR sequencing covered a few patients who responded to pembrolizumab. About this clone: Antigen unknown.

Only in-frame clones appear in the TCRdb table, and some are missing; sequencing was by immunoSEQ multiplex PCR. Here the sample spans some 85,000 clones, 65% to 85% being singletons. This specimen consisted of peripheral blood, obtained 44 weeks after starting pembrolizumab. The receptor's source is an adult with mismatch repair-deficient cancer.

CDR3 sequence (DNA): TGTGCCAGCAGCGCCCAGGGGTCCTATGGCTACACCTTC. It yields the protein CASSAQGSYGYTF. The chain employs TRBV7-6 and TRBJ1-2, with TRBD1 as a possible D gene (6 bases). V was pared by 5 bases and J by 4 bases, with 11 bases between. CDR3 length: 13 amino acids. Germline CDR1 and CDR2: SGHVS and FNYEAQ.